This TCR beta chain comes out of a study of T cell changes during pregnancy in multiple sclerosis. The CDR3 totals 16 residues. CDR1 and CDR2 from the germline V gene are SEHNR and FQNEAQ (reference sequence). Trimming stripped 5 bases from V and 5 bases from J, with 19 bases between. The table came from immunoSEQ multiplex PCR; TCRdb's copy has only in-frame clones and leaves some out. The table has just under 65,000 clones, roughly 91% seen once. The receptor comes from a female donor in good health, enrolled as a control in a pregnancy study. The chain recombines TRBV7-9 with TRBJ2-1; possibly TRBD2 for D (5 bases). The sequenced sample was peripheral blood, obtained after pregnancy. The CDR3 DNA is TGTGCCAGCAGCCTATCATCAACCCCGGAGGACAATGAGCAGTTCTTC. Protein sequence: CASSLSSTPEDNEQFF.